Below are 31 T cell receptor beta chains sequenced from a single sample in a study of early T cells in non-severe SARS-CoV-2 infection. TCRdb reanalysed the 5' RACE reads using MiXCR and keeps one entry per CDR3 protein. This sample has over 95,000 distinct CDR3 sequences, with around 17% found just once. Sample: whole blood. All receptors derive from an adult who was a healthcare worker with PCR-confirmed SARS-CoV-2 infection or an uninfected control (not recorded which).

The chain has TRBV7-9 and TRBJ1-1; no clear D. The CDR3 totals 14 residues. Germline assignment: CDR1 SEHNR and CDR2 FQNEAQ (reference sequence). DNA for the CDR3: TGTGCAGGGTTAAGAGGTCAGCGAAACACTGAAGCTTTCTTT. Protein: CAGLRGQRNTEAFF.

J is TRBJ2-3 and V is TRBV27; 8 nucleotides agree with TRBD1. The V segment lost 5 bases and the J segment 4 bases; nucleotides outside the gene matches: 5. The CDR3 spans 14 residues. From germline, CDR1 is MNHEY and CDR2 SMNVEV (reference sequence). This chain's CDR3 is CASSPRDRPDTQYF. For the CDR3, the DNA is TGTGCCAGCAGTCCCCGGGACAGGCCAGATACGCAGTATTTT.

In regard to this clonotype: A much larger clone lies one base from this, so it may be a read error. The chain is built from TRBV20-1 and TRBJ2-1, with 8 bases aligning to TRBD2. The J call could be wrong; TRBJ2-7 is a better fit for the DNA end. The CDR3 covers 16 residues. Germline V gene data show CDR1 as DFQATT and CDR2 as SNEGSKA (reference sequence). The CDR3, as DNA: TGCAGTGCTAGAAAAGCGGGGGTGGGGTCCTACAATGAGCAGTACTTC. This translates into CSARKAGVGSYNEQYF.

The CDR3 loop is CASSLYARRVAEYNEQFF. The CDR3 DNA reads as TGTGCCAGCAGCTTATACGCCCGGAGGGTAGCGGAATACAATGAGCAGTTCTTC. This rearrangement joins TRBV7-2 to TRBJ2-1; possible D gene TRBD2, 6 bases. Per the germline V gene, CDR1 is SGHTA and CDR2 is FQGNSA. This CDR3 is 18 amino acids long. The V end was cut by 2 bases, the J end by 4 bases, with 21 bases between.

The chain is built from TRBV9 and TRBJ2-3; 11 bases match TRBD2. Germline V lookup: CDR1 SGDLS, CDR2 YYNGEE. Germline trimming cut 7 bases from V and 4 bases from J; bases unmatched to any gene: 8. The length of the CDR3 is 15 residues. CDR3 in DNA: TGTGCCAGCGCGACTAGCGGGGCCCCCGCAGATACGCAGTATTTT. Residues: CASATSGAPADTQYF. Full variable domain (missing parts from reference TRBV9 and TRBJ2-3): DSGVTQTPKHLITATGQRVTLRCSPRSGDLSVYWYQQSLDQGLQFLIQYYNGEERAKGNILERFSAQQFPDLHSELNLSSLELGDSALYFCASATSGAPADTQYFGPGTRLTVL.

The chain couples TRBV12-3 or TRBV12-4 to TRBJ1-6; TRBD1 is a possible D gene (6 bases). Trimming took off 7 bases at V and 7 bases at J, with 14 bases between the two ends. CDR3 size: 14 residues. For the CDR3, the DNA is TGTGCCAGCACTGCGACAGGACTAAATTCACCCCTCCACTTT. This sequence encodes CASTATGLNSPLHF.

The gene calls are TRBV7-6 and TRBJ2-1, with D unclear. Between the trimmed V and J ends, which lost 1 base and 7 bases, there was a span of 11 bases. From germline, CDR1 is SGHVS and CDR2 FNYEAQ. This CDR3 has 14 residues. The CDR3 bases are TGTGCCAGCAGCTTAGAGGATAGTCGGAATGAGCAGTTCTTC. Translation: CASSLEDSRNEQFF.

The V gene is TRBV20-1, the J gene TRBJ1-1; D is possibly TRBD1 (5 bases). The CDR3 sequence is 13 residues long. Germline lookup yields CDR1 DFQATT and CDR2 SNEGSKA (reference sequence). Trimming cost V 5 bases and J 5 bases, with 15 bases left between them. CDR3: CSASLGGTTEAFF. Here the CDR3 DNA reads TGCAGTGCTTCCCTGGGGGGAACGACTGAAGCTTTCTTT.

The chain couples TRBV6-6 to TRBJ2-7, with D perhaps matching TRBD2 (6 bases). Germline lookup yields CDR1 MNHNY and CDR2 SVGAGI (reference sequence). Deletions cut 5 bases from V and 1 base from J, with 15 bases between. The CDR3 length is 15 residues. CDR3 nucleotides: TGTGCCAGCAGTAGTCCGGGAGCCGATTCCTACGAGCAGTACTTC. Residues: CASSSPGADSYEQYF.

This clonotype was seen a few times. The CDR3 sequence is CASKIRTGTEQFF. The CDR3 coding sequence is TGTGCCAGCAAAATCCGGACTGGGACGGAGCAGTTCTTC. The rearrangement links TRBV27 to TRBJ2-1; either TRBD1 or TRBD2 may supply D (5 bases each). CDR1 MNHEY and CDR2 SMNVEV come from the germline V gene (reference sequence). Trimming pared 7 bases from V and 10 bases from J, leaving 17 bases between. There are 13 residues in the CDR3.

The J gene is TRBJ1-6, the V gene TRBV5-6; TRBD1 agrees at 7 bases. Trimming at V came to 0 bases and at J to 5 bases, leaving 2 bases not matched to a gene. The CDR3 contains 15 residues. Germline CDR1 is SGHDT and CDR2 is YYEEEE. CDR3 residues: CASSLVQGDNSPLHF. The CDR3 DNA reads as TGTGCCAGCAGCTTGGTCCAGGGGGATAATTCACCCCTCCACTTT.

Only a few counts were recorded for this clonotype. The rearrangement joins TRBV6-2 or TRBV6-3 to TRBJ1-5; unclear D gene. CDR1 MNHEY and CDR2 SVGEGT come from the germline V gene. The CDR3 is made up of 13 amino acids. The germline V and J ends were trimmed by 4 bases and 4 bases, with 8 bases remaining between them. CDR3 in amino acids: CASSSDVNQPQHF. In nucleotides, the CDR3 is TGTGCCAGCAGTTCAGATGTAAATCAGCCCCAGCATTTT.

The chain recombines TRBV12-3 or TRBV12-4 with TRBJ1-4, with TRBD1 matching 7 bases. The CDR3 totals 14 residues. V lost 5 bases, J lost 7 bases, and 7 bases stayed unmatched. This chain's CDR3 is CASSVTGWGEKLFF. In DNA, the CDR3 is TGTGCCAGCAGTGTGACAGGGTGGGGTGAAAAACTGTTTTTT.

The V gene is TRBV18, the J gene TRBJ2-1; maybe TRBD1 (6 bases). Germline-derived CDR1 and CDR2 are KGHSH and LQKENI. V lost 6 bases to trimming and J lost 8 bases, with 17 bases between them. The CDR3 is 14 amino acids. For the CDR3, the DNA is TGTGCCAGCTCCAACCAGGGGTGGTCCGATGAGCAGTTCTTC. Its protein is CASSNQGWSDEQFF.

The rearrangement links TRBV5-1 to TRBJ1-6; TRBD1 is a possible D gene (6 bases). CDR1 SGHRS and CDR2 YFSETQ come from the germline V gene. V was shortened by 4 bases and J by 11 bases, with 13 bases between the two germline ends. The CDR3 is made up of 13 amino acids. The CDR3 loop reads CASSQGQYPPLHF. Here the CDR3 DNA reads TGCGCCAGCAGCCAAGGACAGTACCCACCCCTCCACTTT.

J is TRBJ1-1 and V is TRBV28; the D is unclear. Per the germline V gene, CDR1 is MDHEN and CDR2 is SYDVKM. V gave up 6 bases and J gave up 1 base, with 15 bases separating them. CDR3 length: 15 amino acids. Here the CDR3 reads CASSDSVLGNTEAFF. CDR3 nucleotides: TGTGCCAGCAGCGATTCAGTCCTGGGGAACACTGAAGCTTTCTTT.

The table lists this clonotype with many counts. The chain recombines TRBV10-1 with TRBJ2-7, with D perhaps TRBD1 (5 bases). The CDR3 has 13 amino acids. Germline loops: CDR1 WNHNN, CDR2 SYGVQD (reference sequence). Deletions cut 2 bases from V and 2 bases from J, with 7 bases between. The CDR3 here is CASSERGAYEQYF. CDR3 sequence (DNA): TGCGCCAGCAGTGAGAGGGGCGCCTACGAGCAGTACTTC.

This clonotype was recorded at least ten times. This CDR3 reads CASSFVDRGIPDTQYF. CDR3 bases: TGTGCCAGCAGCTTCGTCGACAGGGGTATTCCAGATACGCAGTATTTT. The gene calls are TRBV5-6 and TRBJ2-3; 8 bases are shared with TRBD1. Germline assignment: CDR1 SGHDT and CDR2 YYEEEE. J gave up 4 bases and V 2 bases, and 9 bases lay outside the gene matches. This CDR3 contains 16 residues.

This clonotype was counted a few times. The CDR3 loop reads CASSLGGRTSNQPQHF. Written as DNA, the CDR3 is TGTGCCAGCAGCTTGGGAGGACGGACTAGCAATCAGCCCCAGCATTTT. The V and J genes are TRBV5-5 and TRBJ1-5; D is unclear. Germline V gene data show CDR1 as SGHKS and CDR2 as YYEKEE (reference sequence). Trimming cost V 0 bases and J 0 bases, with 10 bases left between them. This CDR3 has 16 amino acids.

The V call is TRBV6-5, the J call TRBJ2-5; D call uncertain. The CDR3 runs 13 residues. Germline V CDR1 and CDR2: MNHEY, SVGAGI. The ends were cut back, 8 bases at V and 1 base at J, with 11 bases in the middle. The CDR3 nucleotides are TGTGCCAGCGGCGGAGCTCCCCAAGAGACCCAGTACTTC. Translating gives CASGGAPQETQYF.

This clonotype appeared a few times. The chain joins TRBV6-1 to TRBJ2-3; perhaps TRBD1 as D (6 bases). V dropped 2 bases and J dropped 5 bases, with 11 bases sitting between them. The CDR3 runs 14 residues. Looked up from germline, CDR1 is MNHNS and CDR2 is SASEGT. The CDR3 DNA sequence: TGTGCCAGCAGTGAAACCCCGGGACAAGATACGCAGTATTTT. Protein sequence: CASSETPGQDTQYF.

This clonotype appeared a few times. The chain combines TRBV6-6 with TRBJ2-1; D assignment may be TRBD1 or TRBD2 (5 bases each). The CDR3 runs 13 residues. Germline values: CDR1 MNHNY, CDR2 SVGAGI (reference sequence). V was pared by 3 bases and J by 3 bases, with 6 bases between. CDR3 protein: CASSYGGYNEQFF. The CDR3 DNA reads as TGTGCCAGCAGTTATGGGGGCTACAATGAGCAGTTCTTC.

This chain's CDR3 is CSAREDSYEQYF. In DNA form, the CDR3 reads TGCAGTGCTAGAGAGGACAGCTACGAGCAGTACTTC. This chain connects TRBV20-1 to TRBJ2-7; D possibly corresponds to TRBD1 (6 bases). The V end lost 0 bases, the J end lost 3 bases, and 6 bases lay between the germline ends. In germline, CDR1 is DFQATT, CDR2 SNEGSKA (reference sequence). This CDR3 contains 12 residues.

This rearrangement joins TRBV9 to TRBJ1-1; the D gene is possibly TRBD1 (5 bases). V lost 4 bases and J lost 1, with 14 bases in between. The CDR3 length is 15 residues. CDR1 SGDLS and CDR2 YYNGEE come from the germline V gene. CDR3 sequence: CASSPRGTANTEAFF. The DNA of the CDR3 is TGTGCCAGCAGCCCCCGTGGGACGGCGAACACTGAAGCTTTCTTT.

This chain connects TRBV28 to TRBJ2-6, with D possibly being TRBD1 (6 bases). V was trimmed by 3 bases and J by 2 bases, leaving 8 bases between them. The CDR3 runs 15 residues. The V gene's germline CDR1 is MDHEN and CDR2 SYDVKM. CDR3 protein: CASSFRGAGANVLTF. As DNA, the CDR3 is TGTGCCAGCAGTTTCAGGGGTGCTGGGGCCAACGTCCTGACTTTC.

The table lists this clonotype with many counts. The chain couples TRBV29-1 to TRBJ1-1; D not certain. The CDR3 sequence is 15 residues long. With 4 bases removed from V and 2 bases from J, the gap between germline ends came to 17 bases. Germline assignment: CDR1 SQVTM and CDR2 ANQGSEA. CDR3 nucleotides: TGCAGCGTTGTTGGACGGACGGCTGACAACACTGAAGCTTTCTTT. Its translation: CSVVGRTADNTEAFF. Looking up the rest from reference TRBV29-1 and TRBJ1-1 gives the full variable domain: SAVISQKPSRDICQRGTSLTIQCQVDSQVTMMFWYRQQPGQSLTLIATANQGSEATYESGFVIDKFPISRPNLTFSTLTVSNMSPEDSSIYLCSVVGRTADNTEAFFGQGTRLTVV.

Only a few counts were recorded for this clonotype. CDR3 loop: CASSSPESNTDTQYF. CDR3 nucleotides: TGTGCCAGCAGCTCTCCGGAATCGAACACAGATACGCAGTATTTT. The rearrangement uses TRBV11-2 and TRBJ2-3, with D unclear. Deletions cut 4 bases from V and 2 bases from J, with 13 bases between. The CDR3 length is 15 residues. Germline values: CDR1 SGHAT, CDR2 FQNNGV.

This chain joins TRBV7-8 and TRBJ2-3; the D gene is possibly TRBD2 (6 bases). Germline CDR1 is SGHVS and CDR2 is FQNEAQ. V was clipped by 5 bases and J by 0 bases, with 12 bases between them. The CDR3 has 15 residues. CDR3 DNA sequence: TGTGCCAGCAGCAATCTAGCGTCTAGCACAGATACGCAGTATTTT. Protein: CASSNLASSTDTQYF.

The genes are TRBV6-5 and TRBJ2-7, with D possibly TRBD1 on 6 matching bases. Germline V gives CDR1 MNHEY, CDR2 SVGAGI. Trimming stripped 4 bases from V and 1 base from J, with 17 bases between. CDR3 size: 16 residues. CDR3 bases: TGTGCCAGCAGTTCCCGACCGATTGACAGGTCCTACGAGCAGTACTTC. Its protein is CASSSRPIDRSYEQYF.

This clonotype showed up many times. The CDR3 DNA is TGTGCCAGCAGGGGGAGAGCCGGGACCGGGGAGCTGTTTTTT. The encoded protein is CASRGRAGTGELFF. The J gene is TRBJ2-2, the V gene TRBV12-3 or TRBV12-4, with D possibly TRBD2 on 5 matching bases. Trimming took off 6 bases at V and 5 bases at J, with 13 bases between the two ends. The CDR3 contains 14 residues.

This clonotype appeared a few times. The V and J genes are TRBV5-6 and TRBJ2-2, with 8 nucleotides matching TRBD1. Germline-derived CDR1 and CDR2 are SGHDT and YYEEEE. The CDR3 has 15 residues. V shed 0 bases, J shed 3 bases, and the junction held 1 base outside the gene matches. This CDR3 reads CASSLAGGDTGELFF. The CDR3 DNA reads as TGTGCCAGCAGCTTGGCAGGGGGCGACACCGGGGAGCTGTTTTTT.